This T cell receptor beta chain was recorded in a study of blood T cell repertoires in COVID-19. Study-level background: PBMCs, B-cell-depleted T cells, or T cells provided the cDNA or gDNA that made up the material.

Under the authors' procedure: Cell counts per sample came from amplifying reference gene primers. Profiled with immunoSEQ multiplex PCR; TCRdb holds only in-frame clones, not every one. The V and J calls and the clone size are those of that table, but D and trimming were determined from the DNA. The sample yields approximately 5,700 clones, around 85% seen once. V was pared by 7 bases and J by 11 bases, with 4 bases of the junction left unmatched. The CDR3 sequence is 12 residues long. Germline V gives CDR1 MGHRA, CDR2 YSYEKL. Sequenced material: peripheral blood. This rearrangement joins TRBV4-1 to TRBJ1-4; 10 positions match TRBD1. The source of this sequence is a human donor in a cohort sampled during active COVID-19. The CDR3 coding sequence is TGCGCCAGCACGGACAGGGGGGAGAAACTGTTTTTT. Translated: CASTDRGEKLFF.